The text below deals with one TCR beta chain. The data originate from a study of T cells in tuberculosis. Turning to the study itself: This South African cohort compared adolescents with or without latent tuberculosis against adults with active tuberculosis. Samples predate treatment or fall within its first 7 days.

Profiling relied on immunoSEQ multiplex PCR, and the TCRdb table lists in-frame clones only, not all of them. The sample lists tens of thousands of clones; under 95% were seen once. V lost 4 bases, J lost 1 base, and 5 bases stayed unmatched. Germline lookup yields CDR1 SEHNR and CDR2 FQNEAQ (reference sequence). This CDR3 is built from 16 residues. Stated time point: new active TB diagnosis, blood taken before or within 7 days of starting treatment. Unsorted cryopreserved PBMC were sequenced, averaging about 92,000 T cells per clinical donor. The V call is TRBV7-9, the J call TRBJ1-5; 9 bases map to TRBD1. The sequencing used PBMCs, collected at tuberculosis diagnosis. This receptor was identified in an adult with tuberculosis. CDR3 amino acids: CASSSGDRESNQPQHF. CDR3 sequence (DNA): TGTGCCAGCAGCTCCGGGGACAGGGAGAGCAATCAGCCCCAGCATTTT.